These T cell receptor beta chains were read from a single sample in a study of blood T cells in healthy people across ages. MiXCR, applied by TCRdb to the 5' RACE reads, yields one record per CDR3 protein. The sample holds approximately 600,000 distinct CDR3 sequences, 58% seen once. The sample comprised blood. Receptors were obtained from a man between 60 and 70 years old in good health. The CDR3 runs from the conserved cysteine through the conserved F or W. The D gene is left open where the match is weak. Where a row states a size, it is once, few, many or the class of an expanded clone; other rows omit it.

J: TRBJ2-7
size: -
D: TRBD2
V: TRBV18
DNA: TGTGCCAGCTCACCAGGATGGGGGGGATCTCTTACAGAATCCTACGAGCAGTACTTC
CDR3: CASSPGWGGSLTESYEQYF

J: TRBJ2-6
size: -
D: -
V: TRBV29-1
DNA: TGCAGCGTTCAACTGGGGTCCCGCTCTGGGGCCAACGTCCTGACTTTC
CDR3: CSVQLGSRSGANVLTF

J: TRBJ2-1
size: few
D: TRBD1
V: TRBV29-1
DNA: TGCAGCGTTGAGAACCGGGACAGGGGCAGGGAGGAGCAGTTCTTC
CDR3: CSVENRDRGREEQFF

J: TRBJ1-6
size: few
D: -
V: TRBV12-3/TRBV12-4
DNA: TGTGCCAGCAGCCCCGACAGTGGCACCCTCCACTTT
CDR3: CASSPDSGTLHF

J: TRBJ1-1
size: -
D: -
V: TRBV27
DNA: TGTGCCAGCAGGGGGCATAGCGCTGAAGCTTTCTTT
CDR3: CASRGHSAEAFF

J: TRBJ2-5
size: -
D: TRBD1
V: TRBV29-1
DNA: TGCAGCACCGAGGGGACAGGGGTTGACGGGCAGTACTTC
CDR3: CSTEGTGVDGQYF

J: TRBJ1-4
size: -
D: TRBD1
V: TRBV5-4
DNA: TGTGCCGGCAGCTCACGGACAGGGGATAATGAAAAACTGTTTTTT
CDR3: CAGSSRTGDNEKLFF

J: TRBJ1-2
size: -
D: TRBD1
V: TRBV24-1
DNA: TGTGCCACCAGTGACCCGGGACAGGGATCCGGCTACACCTTC
CDR3: CATSDPGQGSGYTF

J: TRBJ2-7
size: -
D: -
V: TRBV6-1
DNA: TGTGCCAGCAGTGTTGAGGTCGTCTACGAGCAGTACTTC
CDR3: CASSVEVVYEQYF

J: TRBJ2-1
size: -
D: -
V: TRBV27
DNA: TGTGCCAGCAGTTTATCACTAAGTGGGGCCGATGAGCAGTTCTTC
CDR3: CASSLSLSGADEQFF

J: TRBJ2-5
size: -
D: -
V: TRBV10-3
DNA: TGTGCCATCAGTGGTCGTGGCGAGGGGACCCAGTACTTC
CDR3: CAISGRGEGTQYF

J: TRBJ2-1
size: -
D: -
V: TRBV3-1
DNA: TGTGCCAGCAGCCATCTACCAGGGGCCTCGGTCAATGAGCAGTTCTTC
CDR3: CASSHLPGASVNEQFF

J: TRBJ1-6
size: -
D: -
V: TRBV5-6
DNA: TGTGCCAGCAGCTTGCCACCGGACAGAACAAATTCACCCCTCCACTTT
CDR3: CASSLPPDRTNSPLHF

J: TRBJ2-7
size: -
D: TRBD1
V: TRBV28
DNA: TGTGCCAGCAGTCCGCCGGGACAGCATTACGAGCAGTACTTC
CDR3: CASSPPGQHYEQYF

J: TRBJ1-6
size: -
D: -
V: TRBV20-1
DNA: TGCAGTGCTAGATTGGGTTCACCCCTCCACTTT
CDR3: CSARLGSPLHF

J: TRBJ2-6
size: -
D: -
V: TRBV4-2
DNA: TGTGCCAGCAGCAAAAATCGGGACGGTGGGTCTGGGGCCAACGTCCTGACTTTC
CDR3: CASSKNRDGGSGANVLTF

J: TRBJ2-1
size: many
D: -
V: TRBV12-3/TRBV12-4
DNA: TGTGCCAGCGCCATAGCAGGCGAGCAGTTCTTC
CDR3: CASAIAGEQFF